This T cell receptor (beta chain) was retrieved from a study of blood T cells in healthy people across ages. Notes on the study in general: Estimates drawn from one million T cells were deemed to understate diversity. The long-lived group displayed more naive CD4+ cells, plus higher diversity, than the aged donors did. Possibly confounding the expanded clonotype changes was the fact that donor CMV status was unknown.

Extraction of total RNA produced a minimum of 5.5 micrograms from each sample. Points on this clonotype: No antigen is known for it.

Deletions cut 3 bases from V and 11 bases from J, with 10 bases between. The CDR3 spans 11 residues. Germline values: CDR1 LGHDT, CDR2 YNNKEL (reference sequence). A J-beta primer mix and a sample-barcoded 5' primer were used in a second PCR of about 6 to 12 cycles. One entry per CDR3 protein, called by TCRdb with MiXCR from the 5' RACE reads. Found here are some 1 million distinct CDR3 sequences, less than 50% of them singletons; the top ten hold approximately 19%. What was sequenced was blood. The chain is built from TRBV3-1 and TRBJ2-5; D ambiguous. This TCR was sampled from a woman aged 55 to 70 in good health. The CDR3 nucleotides read TGTGCCAGCAGCCAGGGTAGTGGGCAGTACTTC. Its translation: CASSQGSGQYF.